This TCR beta chain emerged from a study of blood T cells in healthy people across ages. Study findings and constraints: Estimates of diversity drawn from one million T cells were considered underestimates. Per million T cells, TCR beta diversity dropped about linearly as age rose.

Trimming took off 2 bases at V and 4 bases at J, with 13 bases between the two ends. The CDR3 totals 14 residues. Germline CDR1 reads SGHRS; CDR2 reads YFSETQ. Aged about 6 to 95, donors were systemically healthy Caucasians from Russia. Concerning this clonotype itself: Its cognate antigen is unknown.

It was with a sample-barcoded 5' primer and a J-beta primer mix that a second PCR of about 6 to 12 cycles was run. TCRdb redid the calling of the 5' RACE reads with MiXCR, one entry per CDR3 protein. The data contain a few hundred thousand distinct CDR3 sequences, approximately 30% of them singletons. The rearrangement uses TRBV5-1 and TRBJ2-7; D is undetermined. The specimen sequenced was blood. This TCR was recovered from a woman between 65 and 79 years old in good health. CDR3 nucleotide sequence: TGCGCCAGCAGCTTCGGCGGTCCCGGATACGAGCAGTACTTC. Protein sequence: CASSFGGPGYEQYF.